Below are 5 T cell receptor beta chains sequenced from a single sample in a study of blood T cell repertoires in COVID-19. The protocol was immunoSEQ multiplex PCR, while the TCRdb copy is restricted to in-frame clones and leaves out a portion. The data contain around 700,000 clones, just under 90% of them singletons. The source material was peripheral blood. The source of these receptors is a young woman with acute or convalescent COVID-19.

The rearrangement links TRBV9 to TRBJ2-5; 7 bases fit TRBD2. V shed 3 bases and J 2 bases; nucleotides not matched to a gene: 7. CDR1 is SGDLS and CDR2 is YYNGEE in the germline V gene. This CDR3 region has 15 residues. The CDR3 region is CASSATMGLQETQYF. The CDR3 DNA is TGTGCCAGCAGCGCGACTATGGGACTACAAGAGACCCAGTACTTC. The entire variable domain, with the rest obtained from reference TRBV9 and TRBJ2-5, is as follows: DSGVTQTPKHLITATGQRVTLRCSPRSGDLSVYWYQQSLDQGLQFLIQYYNGEERAKGNILERFSAQQFPDLHSELNLSSLELGDSALYFCASSATMGLQETQYFGPGTRLLVL.

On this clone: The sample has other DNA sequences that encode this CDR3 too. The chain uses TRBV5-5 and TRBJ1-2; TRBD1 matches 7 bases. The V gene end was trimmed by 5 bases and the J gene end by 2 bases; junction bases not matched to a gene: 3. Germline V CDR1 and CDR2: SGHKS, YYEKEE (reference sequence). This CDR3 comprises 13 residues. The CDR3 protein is CASSPQGNYGYTF. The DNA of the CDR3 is TGTGCCAGCAGTCCACAGGGGAACTATGGCTACACCTTC.

This CDR3 reads CASSLEGSYSPLHF. The CDR3 region has the DNA TGTGCCAGCAGTTTGGAGGGCAGCTATTCACCCCTCCACTTT. This sequence joins TRBV27 and TRBJ1-6; D gene ambiguous. V lost 3 bases and J lost 8, with 11 bases in between. Germline CDR1 is MNHEY and CDR2 is SMNVEV (reference sequence). The CDR3 runs to 14 residues.

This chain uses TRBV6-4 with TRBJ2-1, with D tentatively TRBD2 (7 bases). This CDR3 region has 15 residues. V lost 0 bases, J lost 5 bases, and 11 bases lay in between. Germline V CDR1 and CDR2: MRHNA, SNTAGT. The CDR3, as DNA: TGTGCCAGCAGTGACTCGGGAGGGGGGAACAATGAGCAGTTCTTC. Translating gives CASSDSGGGNNEQFF.

The chain's CDR3 is CASSQPDRGLREAFF. The DNA of the CDR3 is TGTGCCAGCAGCCAGCCGGACAGGGGGCTTCGTGAAGCTTTCTTT. The chain uses TRBV3-1 (or the pseudogene TRBV3-2) and TRBJ1-1; the match to TRBD1 covers 11 bases. The CDR3 length is 15 residues. J lost 7 bases, V lost 3 bases, and 7 bases had no gene match. Germline V gene data show CDR1 as LGHDT and CDR2 as YNNKEL (reference sequence).